These 12 T cell receptor beta chains were sequenced from one sample in a study of cytomegalovirus exposure and HLA in healthy donors. Amplification used 60 Vbeta primers and 13 Jbeta primers. Repertoires were generated with immunoSEQ multiplex PCR, while TCRdb's copy carries only in-frame clones and drops some. The sample has some 76,000 clones, roughly four fifths seen once; the top ten hold about 12%. The sequencing sample was made of PBMCs. Every receptor here comes from a male donor in good health and CMV-seropositive.

The chain employs TRBV7-2 and TRBJ2-7, with 7 nucleotides matching TRBD1. In germline, CDR1 is SGHTA, CDR2 FQGNSA. V trimming: 7 bases; J trimming: 4 bases; junction bases outside the gene matches: 13. This CDR3 region has 15 residues. CDR3 region: CASTPTPGQRYEQYF. CDR3 coding DNA: TGTGCCAGCACTCCCACCCCGGGACAGCGATACGAGCAGTACTTC.

This clone was counted between two and nine times. The gene calls are TRBV27 and TRBJ2-1; the D is unclear. The CDR3 runs 15 residues. The V end was cut by 5 bases, the J end by 3 bases, with 14 bases between. Germline lookup yields CDR1 MNHEY and CDR2 SMNVEV (reference sequence). The CDR3 is CASSPGSPFYNEQFF. DNA of the CDR3: TGTGCCAGCAGTCCCGGGTCCCCGTTCTACAATGAGCAGTTCTTC.

This clone was observed once. The CDR3 nucleotides are TGTGCCAGCTCACCTCGCCCGGGGGGCCCCGCAGCTTTCTTT. As protein: CASSPRPGGPAAFF. The chain couples TRBV18 to TRBJ1-1, with D perhaps TRBD1 (6 bases). This CDR3 comprises 14 residues. Trimming left V 3 bases short and J 10 bases short, with 18 bases between. CDR1 is KGHSH, CDR2 LQKENI, per germline.

V gene TRBV7-9 combines with J gene TRBJ2-7; D might be TRBD2 (6 bases). CDR3 length: 15 residues. The V gene lost 2 bases and the J gene lost 3 bases, with 14 bases spanning the gap. Germline V gene data show CDR1 as SEHNR and CDR2 as FQNEAQ (reference sequence). As DNA, the CDR3 is TGTGCCAGCAGCTTATTAACGGGAGTGAACTACGAGCAGTACTTC. Protein product: CASSLLTGVNYEQYF.

The chain uses TRBV18 and TRBJ1-1; D is undetermined. Germline CDR1 and CDR2: KGHSH and LQKENI. V lost 3 bases and J 4 bases, leaving 15 bases between the germline ends. CDR3 size: 15 residues. CDR3 protein: CASSPRSDRSTEAFF. Written as DNA, the CDR3 is TGTGCCAGCTCACCGAGGAGCGACCGGAGCACTGAAGCTTTCTTT.

This rearrangement joins TRBV7-9 to TRBJ1-2, with 8 positions matching TRBD1. This CDR3 spans 16 amino acids. The J segment lost 4 bases and the V segment lost 5 bases, leaving 12 bases of the junction unmatched. Germline V gene sequence: CDR1 SEHNR, CDR2 FQNEAQ (reference sequence). The CDR3 nucleotides are TGTGCCAGCAGCCAGGACAGGGCCGGCGGGGCCTATGGCTACACCTTC. Protein: CASSQDRAGGAYGYTF.

This sequence joins TRBV7-3 and TRBJ2-1, with 9 nucleotides matching TRBD2. Germline assignment: CDR1 SGHTA and CDR2 FQGTGA. V shed 0 bases, J shed 6 bases, and the junction held 9 bases outside the gene matches. The CDR3 runs to 17 residues. DNA of the CDR3: TGTGCCAGCAGCTTAACGTCGGGGCTAGCGGGGACCAATGAGCAGTTCTTC. Translated: CASSLTSGLAGTNEQFF.

The V call is TRBV19, the J call TRBJ2-1; TRBD2 aligns across 15 bases. Germline CDR1 LNHDA, CDR2 SQIVND (reference sequence). There are 17 residues in the CDR3. After removal of 0 bases from V and 7 bases from J, the junction contained 4 bases not matched to a gene. The chain's CDR3 is CASSIDSGTSGGNEQFF. The CDR3 DNA reads as TGTGCCAGTAGTATAGACTCCGGGACTAGCGGGGGGAATGAGCAGTTCTTC.

The sample holds one count of this clone. The CDR3: CASSLASSGGIDTQYF. The CDR3 DNA sequence: TGTGCCAGCAGCTTAGCCTCTAGCGGGGGGATAGATACGCAGTATTTT. V usage is TRBV7-2 and J usage is TRBJ2-3; 11 nucleotides line up with TRBD2. The length of the CDR3 is 16 residues. The trim removed 0 bases at V and 5 bases at J, leaving 4 bases unmatched. In germline, CDR1 is SGHTA, CDR2 FQGNSA.

This clone was observed a handful of times. The gene calls are TRBV29-1 and TRBJ1-6; D perhaps matches TRBD1 (6 bases). This CDR3 comprises 13 residues. V was clipped by 4 bases and J by 9 bases, with 13 bases between them. Germline CDR1 is SQVTM and CDR2 is ANQGSEA. The CDR3 spells CSVGDTAGSPLHF. The DNA of the CDR3 is TGCAGCGTTGGGGACACGGCGGGTTCACCCCTCCACTTT.

The gene calls are TRBV6-4 and TRBJ2-3, with D perhaps TRBD1 (5 bases). The V gene lost 5 bases and the J gene lost 0 bases, with 6 bases spanning the gap. The CDR3 totals 13 residues. Germline V gene lookup returns CDR1 MRHNA and CDR2 SNTAGT. The CDR3 region is CASSPGSTDTQYF. CDR3 sequence (DNA): TGTGCCAGCAGTCCAGGGAGCACAGATACGCAGTATTTT.

This clone occurred once. The rearrangement links TRBV19 to TRBJ1-4; D is perhaps TRBD1 (6 bases). CDR3 length: 14 residues. CDR1 is LNHDA, CDR2 SQIVND, per germline (reference sequence). V was pared by 10 bases and J by 6 bases, with 18 bases between. The CDR3 reads CATSRDIGYEKLFF. In DNA form, the CDR3 reads TGTGCCACAAGCCGGGACATTGGATATGAAAAACTGTTTTTT.